Detailed here is one TCR beta chain. The authors' processing: Nucleated cell counts were estimated from reference gene primer amplification. The assay was immunoSEQ multiplex PCR, and TCRdb's table has in-frame clones only and misses some. V and J calls and clone size follow that table, whereas D and trimming were derived from the DNA. The table includes about 140,000 clones, approximately 73% detected once. The data derive from a study of blood T cell repertoires in COVID-19. Study in general: Samples of COVID-19 (acute and convalescent) were obtained from the United States, Italy and Spain. PBMCs, B-cell-depleted T cells, or T cells provided the cDNA or gDNA that made up the material.

The receptor comes from a man in his sixties with acute or convalescent COVID-19. The material sequenced was peripheral blood.

The CDR3 bases are TGCGCCAGCAGCCAAGATGAGACAGGGGGCTACAATGAGCAGTTCTTC. Translating it yields CASSQDETGGYNEQFF. The chain recombines TRBV4-1 with TRBJ2-1; TRBD1 matches at 9 bases. V lost 0 bases and J lost 3; bases outside the gene matches: 3. Germline V gene data show CDR1 as MGHRA and CDR2 as YSYEKL. The CDR3 loop spans 16 amino acids.